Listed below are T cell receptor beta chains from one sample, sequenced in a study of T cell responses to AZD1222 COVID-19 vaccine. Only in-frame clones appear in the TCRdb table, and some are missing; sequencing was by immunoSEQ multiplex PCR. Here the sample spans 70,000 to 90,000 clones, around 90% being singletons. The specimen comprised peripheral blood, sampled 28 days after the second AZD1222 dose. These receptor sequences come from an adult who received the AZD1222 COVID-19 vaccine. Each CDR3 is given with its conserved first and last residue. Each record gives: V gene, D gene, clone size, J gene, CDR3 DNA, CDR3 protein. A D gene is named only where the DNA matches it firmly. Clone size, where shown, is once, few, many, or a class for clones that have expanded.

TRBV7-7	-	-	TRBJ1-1	TGTGCTAGCAGCTTACCCTACTACAGGGCGGTCGCTGAAGCTTTCTTT	CASSLPYYRAVAEAFF
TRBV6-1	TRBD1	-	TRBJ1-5	TGTGCCAGCAGTGGGGACAGGGGTGTTCGCAATCAGCCCCAGCATTTT	CASSGDRGVRNQPQHF
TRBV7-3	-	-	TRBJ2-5	TGTGCCAGCAGCCCCCCGGGGGAGAAGGAGACCCAGTACTTC	CASSPPGEKETQYF
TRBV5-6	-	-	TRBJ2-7	TGTGCCAGCAGCTCGCTCGGTAGCTCCTACGAGCAGTACTTC	CASSSLGSSYEQYF
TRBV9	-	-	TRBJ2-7	TGTGCCAGCAGCGTAGCCGTGGCGGGGGAGCAGTACTTC	CASSVAVAGEQYF
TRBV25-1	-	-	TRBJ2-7	TGTGCCAGCAGTGGAGGTTACGAGCAGTACTTC	CASSGGYEQYF
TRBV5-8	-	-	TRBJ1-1	TGTGCCAGCACCGGAGGAGTGAACACTGAAGCTTTCTTT	CASTGGVNTEAFF
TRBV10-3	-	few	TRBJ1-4	TGTGCCATCAGTGAGTCGTCGGGTGGAGGGGAAAAACTGTTTTTT	CAISESSGGGEKLFF
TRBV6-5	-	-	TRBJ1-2	TGTGCCAGCAGTTACTCGAGTTATGGCTACACCTTC	CASSYSSYGYTF
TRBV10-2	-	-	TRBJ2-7	TGCGCCAGCAGTGAGAAAGGCGTTTACGAGCAGTACTTC	CASSEKGVYEQYF
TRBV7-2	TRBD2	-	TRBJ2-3	TGTGCCAGCAGCATGACTAGCGGGGGGGCCCCAGATACGCAGTATTTT	CASSMTSGGAPDTQYF
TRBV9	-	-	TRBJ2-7	TGTGCCAGCAGCCCGAGGGGGAAGGGGTACGAGCAGTACTTC	CASSPRGKGYEQYF
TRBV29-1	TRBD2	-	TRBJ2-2	TGCAGCGTAATTCGCGGGGGGGCAAACACCGGGGAGCTGTTTTTT	CSVIRGGANTGELFF
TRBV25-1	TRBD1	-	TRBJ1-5	TGTGCCAGCAGTGCGACAGGGCCTACGGGTCAGCCCCAGCATTTT	CASSATGPTGQPQHF
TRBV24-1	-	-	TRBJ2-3	TGTGCCACCAGTGATTCCCCGGGCCTCGGGGAAGATACGCAGTATTTT	CATSDSPGLGEDTQYF
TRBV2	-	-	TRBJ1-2	TGTGCCAGCATGAGGGTGATAAACTATGGCTACACCTTC	CASMRVINYGYTF
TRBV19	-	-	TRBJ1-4	TGTGCCAGTAGAAACCCAGACGCAACTAATGAAAAACTGTTTTTT	CASRNPDATNEKLFF
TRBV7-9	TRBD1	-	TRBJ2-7	TGTGCCAGCAGCTTCACAGGGGGCGAGCAGTACTTC	CASSFTGGEQYF
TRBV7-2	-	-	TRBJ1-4	TGTGCCAGCAGCTCAGCTAAGAAAGGGAGGGAAAATGAAAAACTGTTTTTT	CASSSAKKGRENEKLFF